This TCR beta chain was found in a study of early T cells in non-severe SARS-CoV-2 infection. TCRdb re-called the 5' RACE reads through MiXCR, storing one row per CDR3 protein. Seen here are about 60,000 distinct CDR3 sequences, under 15% observed once, and the top ten hold roughly 4%. The CDR3 extends over 12 amino acids. J gave up 9 bases and V 2 bases, and 5 bases lay outside the gene matches. Germline V lookup: CDR1 DFQATT, CDR2 SNEGSKA (reference sequence). The sequencing sample was made of whole blood. The chain is built from TRBV20-1 and TRBJ2-3; 7 bases line up with TRBD1. The sequence derives from an adult who was a healthcare worker with PCR-confirmed SARS-CoV-2 infection or an uninfected control (not recorded which). The CDR3 reads CSARPDRETQYF. CDR3 nucleotide sequence: TGCAGTGCTAGACCCGACAGGGAGACGCAGTATTTT.